This T cell receptor beta chain was retrieved from a study of cytomegalovirus exposure and HLA in healthy donors. Study in general: Genetic ancestry analysis placed 75% to 85% of the 400 or so donors that were genotyped in the Caucasian-associated cluster. Study outcomes and limitations: More clonal expansion characterized HLA-associated TCR beta chains than equally common others in a later analysis. As a later analysis revealed, most CMV-associated TCR beta chains appeared HLA-restricted. Data from an earlier analysis indicated that most TCR beta V segments were productive either about 87% or about 30% of the time.

V lost 5 bases and J lost 3; bases outside the gene matches: 7. This CDR3 has 14 residues. CDR1 and CDR2 (germline): LNHDA, SQIVND (reference sequence). Primers for the PCR totalled 60 Vbeta and 13 Jbeta. The repertoire was sequenced with immunoSEQ multiplex PCR; TCRdb's copy has only in-frame clones and lacks some. The sample records some 250,000 clones, roughly 82% being singletons. This clone was counted a single time. Its matching antigen is unknown. Sequencing was done on a sample of PBMCs. The chain employs TRBV19 and TRBJ2-7; TRBD1 agrees at 7 bases. This receptor was obtained from a middle-aged woman in good health and CMV-seropositive. CDR3 loop: CASSVTGNSYEQYF. The CDR3, as DNA: TGTGCCAGTAGTGTGACAGGGAATAGCTACGAGCAGTACTTC.